Reported below is one T cell receptor (beta chain). What it recognizes is unknown. The length of the CDR3 is 15 residues. The V and J ends lost 5 bases and 4 bases, in that order; junction bases with no gene match: 8. Germline loops: CDR1 SEHNR, CDR2 FQNEAQ (reference sequence). These data are taken from a study of CD8+ T cells in alopecia areata. Alopecia areata patients gave lesional scalp punch biopsies and peripheral blood samples. Separation by sorting yielded CD4+ and CD8+ T cells from PBMCs. Overall study results and limits: Clonality exceeded that of normal scalp in lesional scalp, most notably in alopecia totalis/universalis. Scalp sequencing captures resident alphabeta T cells of normal skin too.

Extraction and reverse transcription of RNA yielded cDNA as the sequencing template. Produced via immunoSEQ multiplex PCR; TCRdb's table is partial and in-frame only. The profile covers about 110,000 clones, with roughly 55% appearing a single time and roughly 25% taken by the ten largest. This receptor was identified in a human donor with alopecia areata. V usage is TRBV7-9 and J usage is TRBJ2-7; TRBD2 agrees at 10 bases. The specimen sequenced was NKG2D-low CD8+ T cells sorted from blood. CDR3 loop: CASSVLAGQRYEQYF. The DNA of the CDR3 is TGTGCCAGCAGCGTACTAGCGGGACAGAGATACGAGCAGTACTTC.